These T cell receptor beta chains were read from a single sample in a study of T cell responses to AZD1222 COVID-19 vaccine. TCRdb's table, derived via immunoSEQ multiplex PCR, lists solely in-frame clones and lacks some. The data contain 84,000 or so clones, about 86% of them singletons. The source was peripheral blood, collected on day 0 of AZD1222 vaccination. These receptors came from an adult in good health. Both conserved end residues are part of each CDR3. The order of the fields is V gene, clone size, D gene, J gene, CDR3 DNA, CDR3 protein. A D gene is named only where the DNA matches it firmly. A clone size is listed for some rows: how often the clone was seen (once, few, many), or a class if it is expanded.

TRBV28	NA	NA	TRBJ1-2	TGTGCCACCAGGACTGCCTCTAACTATGGCTACACCTTC	CATRTASNYGYTF
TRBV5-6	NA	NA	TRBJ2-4	TGTGCCAGCAGCTTGGCCGGCAAGTTAGCCAAAAACATTCAGTACTTC	CASSLAGKLAKNIQYF
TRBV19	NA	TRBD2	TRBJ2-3	TGTGCCAGTAGTGGGACTAGCGGGAGAGTTACAGATACGCAGTATTTT	CASSGTSGRVTDTQYF
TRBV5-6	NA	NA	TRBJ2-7	TGTGCCAGCAGCCCGTCTTACCCCTACGAGCAGTACTTC	CASSPSYPYEQYF
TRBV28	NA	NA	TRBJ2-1	TGTGCCAGCAGTCGGGGACCGTACAATGAGCAGTTCTTC	CASSRGPYNEQFF
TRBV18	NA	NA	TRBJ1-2	TGTGCCAGCTCCTCAGGTGACTATGGCTACACCTTC	CASSSGDYGYTF
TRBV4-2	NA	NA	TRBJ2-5	TGTGCCAGCAGCCAAGTCACTCAGGCGCAGACCCAGTACTTC	CASSQVTQAQTQYF
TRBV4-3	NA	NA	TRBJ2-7	TGCGCCAGCAGCCAAGCCCCAGGCCCCGAGTACGAGCAGTACTTC	CASSQAPGPEYEQYF
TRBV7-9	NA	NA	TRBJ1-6	TGTGCCAGCAGGTCGCAAAATTCACCCCTCCACTTT	CASRSQNSPLHF
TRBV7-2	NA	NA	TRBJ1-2	TGTGCCAGCAGCTTAGCAACCCTGGGTGGCTACACCTTC	CASSLATLGGYTF
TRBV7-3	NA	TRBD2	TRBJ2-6	TGTGCCAGCAGCTTCGGCGGGAGCTCTGGGGCCAACGTCCTGACTTTC	CASSFGGSSGANVLTF
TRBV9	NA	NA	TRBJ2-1	TGTGCCAGCAGCGTAGACTCGTCTGTGGGGGCTTGGAATGAGCAGTTCTTC	CASSVDSSVGAWNEQFF
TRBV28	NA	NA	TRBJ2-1	TGTGCCAGCAGTTTAGTAGCAGCCTACAATGAGCAGTTCTTC	CASSLVAAYNEQFF
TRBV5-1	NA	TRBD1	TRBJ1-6	TGCGCCAGCAGCACCGGACAGGAGGGTTCACCCCTCCACTTT	CASSTGQEGSPLHF
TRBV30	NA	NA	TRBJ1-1	TGTGCCTGGAGTTGGTTGAACACTGAAGCTTTCTTT	CAWSWLNTEAFF
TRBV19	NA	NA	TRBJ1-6	TGTGCCAGTAGTCCCGCAGAGAGCTCCTATAATTCACCCCTCCACTTT	CASSPAESSYNSPLHF
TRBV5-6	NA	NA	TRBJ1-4	TGTGCCAGCAGCGGCCGTGGAGGGGCAGGGTATGAAAAACTGTTTTTT	CASSGRGGAGYEKLFF
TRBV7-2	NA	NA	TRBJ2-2	TGTGCCAGCAGCTTACGACGTCCGGACACCGGGGAGCTGTTTTTT	CASSLRRPDTGELFF
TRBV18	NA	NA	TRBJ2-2	TGTGCCAGCTCACCTACTGCGACCGGCGGGACCGGGGAGCTGTTTTTT	CASSPTATGGTGELFF
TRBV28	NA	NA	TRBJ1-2	TGTGCCAGCAGTTTAATCCGGTTCCCTAACTATGGCTACACCTTC	CASSLIRFPNYGYTF
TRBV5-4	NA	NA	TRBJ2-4	TGTGCCAGCAGCTCGGCCATGTCCGGGGACATTCAGTACTTC	CASSSAMSGDIQYF
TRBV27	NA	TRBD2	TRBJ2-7	TGTGCCAGCAGTTCGGGACTAGGAATTGACTCCTACGAGCAGTACTTC	CASSSGLGIDSYEQYF
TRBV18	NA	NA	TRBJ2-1	TGTGCCAGCTCACAGAGCCGCGGGGTCCCCTACAATGAGCAGTTCTTC	CASSQSRGVPYNEQFF
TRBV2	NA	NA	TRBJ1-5	TGTGCCAGCAGTGATATCCCAGGGGGCAATCAGCCCCAGCATTTT	CASSDIPGGNQPQHF
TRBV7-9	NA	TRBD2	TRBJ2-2	TGTGCCAGCAGCTCGACTAGCGGGAGGCTCACCGGGGAGCTGTTTTTT	CASSSTSGRLTGELFF
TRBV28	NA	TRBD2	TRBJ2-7	TGTGCCAGCAGGGAGACTAGCGGGAGGCTCTACGAGCAGTACTTC	CASRETSGRLYEQYF
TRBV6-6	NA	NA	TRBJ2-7	TGTGCCAGCAGTTTCGGGATTCTCTACGAGCAGTACTTC	CASSFGILYEQYF
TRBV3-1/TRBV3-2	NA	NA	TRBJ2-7	TGTGCCAGCAGCCTAAACGTAGGTGTCAGTTCCTACGAGCAGTACTTC	CASSLNVGVSSYEQYF
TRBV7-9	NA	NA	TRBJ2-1	TGTGCCAGCAGCCCGCCCCCCGAAGGCAATGAGCAGTTCTTC	CASSPPPEGNEQFF
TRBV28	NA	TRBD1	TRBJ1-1	TGTGCCAGCAGTCGACAGGGGGTGGGGACTGAAGCTTTCTTT	CASSRQGVGTEAFF
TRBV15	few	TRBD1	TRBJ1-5	TGTGCCACCAGCAGAGGTTTGACAGGGGGCAATCAGCCCCAGCATTTT	CATSRGLTGGNQPQHF
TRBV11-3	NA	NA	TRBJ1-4	TGTGCCAGCAGCTTAGGAACAATTTTAAATGAAAAACTGTTTTTT	CASSLGTILNEKLFF
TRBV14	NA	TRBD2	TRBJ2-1	TGTGCCAGCAGCCAACTCTCGGGGGGGCGTCGAATCTTC	CASSQLSGGRRIF
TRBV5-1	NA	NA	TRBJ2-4	TGCGCCAGCAGCCCGTTCCCGTGGCAGGGACAAATGATAGCCAAAAACATTCAGTACTTC	CASSPFPWQGQMIAKNIQYF
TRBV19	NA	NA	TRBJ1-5	TGTGCCAGTAGTAGCCCCCCAGGCAGTCTGAATCAGCCCCAGCATTTT	CASSSPPGSLNQPQHF
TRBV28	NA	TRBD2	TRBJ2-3	TGTGCCAGCAGTTTGGGCCCCGGGACTAGCGGGATTCTAGATACGCAGTATTTT	CASSLGPGTSGILDTQYF
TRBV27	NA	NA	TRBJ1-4	TGTGCCAGCAGTTTATCTTGGGGACATGAAAAACTGTTTTTT	CASSLSWGHEKLFF
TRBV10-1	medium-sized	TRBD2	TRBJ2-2	TGCGCCAGCAGGGCGGGACTAGCGGGACTAGGAGTCACCGGGGAGCTGTTTTTT	CASRAGLAGLGVTGELFF
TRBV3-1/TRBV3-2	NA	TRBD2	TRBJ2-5	TGTGCCAGCAGCCAAGATCTTCCAGGACTAGCGGGAGGAGAGACCCAGTACTTC	CASSQDLPGLAGGETQYF
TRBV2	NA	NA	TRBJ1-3	TGTGCCAGCAGTGAAAATCCAGCGAACTCTGGAAACACCATATATTTT	CASSENPANSGNTIYF
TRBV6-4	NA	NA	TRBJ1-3	TGTGCTAGCGGTGGAAACACCATATATTTT	CASGGNTIYF
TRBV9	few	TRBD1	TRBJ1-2	TGTGCCAGCAGCGTAAGCACAGGGGGAGGCTATGGCTACACCTTC	CASSVSTGGGYGYTF
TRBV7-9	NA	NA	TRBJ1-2	TGTGCCAGCAGCTCCGGACGCATCTATGGCTACACCTTC	CASSSGRIYGYTF
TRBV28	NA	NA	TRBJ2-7	TGTGCCAGCAGTTTATACGGGACATTAGACTACGAGCAGTACTTC	CASSLYGTLDYEQYF
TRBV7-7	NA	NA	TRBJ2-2	TGTGCCAGCAGCCTCGTCCATCCAGGGGCCGGGGAGCTGTTTTTT	CASSLVHPGAGELFF
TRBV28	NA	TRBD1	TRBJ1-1	TGTGCCAGCAGTACAACCGGGACAGGGGCCACTGAAGCTTTCTTT	CASSTTGTGATEAFF
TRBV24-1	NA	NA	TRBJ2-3	TGTGCCACCAGACTCATCGCAGATACGCAGTATTTT	CATRLIADTQYF
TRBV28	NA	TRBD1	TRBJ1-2	TGTGCCAGCAGTTTTGGGCCGGGACAGGGGGCCGGCTACACCTTC	CASSFGPGQGAGYTF
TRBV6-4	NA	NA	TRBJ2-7	TGTGCCAGCAATCCCCGGGGCGGCGAGCAGTACTTC	CASNPRGGEQYF
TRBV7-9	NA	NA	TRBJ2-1	TGTGCCATCCCGTGGGAGACCGGCTCCTACAATGAGCAGTTCTTC	CAIPWETGSYNEQFF
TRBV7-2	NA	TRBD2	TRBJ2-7	TGTGCCAGCAGCTTACGGAGCGGGAGTCCCCGCGAGCAGTACTTC	CASSLRSGSPREQYF